The 20 T cell receptor beta chains presented below share a single source sample, sequenced in a study of blood T cell repertoires in COVID-19. Data came from immunoSEQ multiplex PCR; TCRdb stores just in-frame clones and leaves some out. The table includes roughly 150,000 clones, 80% to 85% detected once. The sequenced sample consisted of PBMCs or T cells enriched from blood (not recorded which). Receptors originate from a man between 65 and 85 years old who had been exposed to COVID-19.

The chain combines TRBV6-5 with TRBJ1-5; possible D gene TRBD1, 5 bases. V lost 5 bases to trimming and J lost 4 bases, with 9 bases between them. This CDR3 region has 13 residues. The germline CDR1 and CDR2 sequences are MNHEY and SVGAGI. The CDR3 sequence: CASSTGTNQPQHF. CDR3 nucleotide sequence: TGTGCCAGCAGTACAGGTACTAATCAGCCCCAGCATTTT.

This rearrangement joins TRBV29-1 to TRBJ1-2, with 8 nucleotides matching TRBD1. The J segment lost 4 bases and the V segment lost 3 bases, leaving 7 bases of the junction unmatched. The CDR3 length is 14 residues. Germline CDR1 is SQVTM and CDR2 is ANQGSEA. This CDR3 is CSVEGGQGLYGYTF. The CDR3 DNA sequence: TGCAGCGTTGAGGGAGGACAGGGTCTCTATGGCTACACCTTC.

This clone was detected once. V is TRBV2 and J is TRBJ1-1, with D unclear. From germline, CDR1 is SNHLY and CDR2 FYNNEI. Trimming took off 8 bases at V and 5 bases at J, with 24 bases between the two ends. The CDR3 consists of 16 residues. The DNA for the CDR3 is TGTGCCAGCGAACGAAACAGTCTTACAGCTAAGACTGAAGCTTTCTTT. It specifies CASERNSLTAKTEAFF.

The chain recombines TRBV25-1 with TRBJ2-2; weak D call: TRBD1 (5 bases). The CDR3 covers 17 residues. The germline V and J ends were trimmed by 8 bases and 1 base, with 20 bases remaining between them. The germline V gene has CDR1 MGHDK and CDR2 SYGVNS. The CDR3 reads CASQGGQRLLNTGELFF. CDR3 DNA: TGTGCCAGCCAGGGTGGGCAGAGGTTATTGAACACCGGGGAGCTGTTTTTT.

This sequence joins TRBV5-8 and TRBJ2-2; 8 nucleotides agree with TRBD2. V trimming: 5 bases; J trimming: 3 bases; junction bases outside the gene matches: 15. The V gene's germline CDR1 is SGHTS and CDR2 YDEGEE. CDR3 length equals 18 residues. The DNA for the CDR3 is TGTGCCAGCAGTCCTACCCGACTAGCGCGGGTTTACACCGGGGAGCTGTTTTTT. This codes for CASSPTRLARVYTGELFF. Complete variable domain (other parts from reference TRBV5-8 and TRBJ2-2): EAGVTQSPTHLIKTRGQQATLRCSPISGHTSVYWYQQALGLGLQFLLWYDEGEERNRGNFPPRFSGRQFPNYSSELNVNALELEDSALYLCASSPTRLARVYTGELFFGEGSRLTVL.

The chain links TRBV5-4 to TRBJ2-5; 12 bases are a match to TRBD2. The CDR3 covers 15 residues. With V trimmed by 4 bases and J by 1 base, 2 bases remained unmatched. CDR1 is SGHNT and CDR2 is YYREEE in the germline V gene (reference sequence). CDR3 protein: CASSGTSGPQETQYF. CDR3 in DNA: TGTGCCAGCAGCGGGACTAGCGGGCCCCAAGAGACCCAGTACTTC.

This clone was picked up a small number of times. V usage is TRBV5-5 and J usage is TRBJ1-3; D not resolved. The CDR3 runs 14 residues. V lost 4 bases and J lost 7, with 15 bases in between. Looked up from germline, CDR1 is SGHKS and CDR2 is YYEKEE (reference sequence). This chain's CDR3 is CASSPGTHGNTIYF. As DNA, the CDR3 is TGTGCCAGCAGCCCGGGAACACACGGGAACACCATATATTTT.

This clone was counted only a few times. The chain uses TRBV4-3 and TRBJ1-6; D not resolved. Germline V gene lookup returns CDR1 LGHNA and CDR2 YSLEER. The V and J ends lost 1 base and 10 bases respectively, with 8 bases between them. The CDR3 has 13 residues. CDR3 nucleotides: TGCGCCAGCAGCCAAGGGGCGAGATCACCCCTCCACTTT. Translating it yields CASSQGARSPLHF.

In nucleotides, the CDR3 is TGTGCCAGTAGTATTTCTCAGACATCCCGGGGATATGGCTACACCTTC. This gives the protein CASSISQTSRGYGYTF. This sequence joins TRBV19 and TRBJ1-2; no clear D gene. V was pared by 3 bases and J by 5 bases, with 19 bases between. Germline CDR1 is LNHDA and CDR2 is SQIVND (reference sequence). CDR3 length: 16 residues.

The chain uses TRBV5-1 and TRBJ2-1; D is possibly TRBD1 (5 bases). Trimming left V 7 bases short and J 5 bases short, with 10 bases between. The CDR3 consists of 12 residues. Germline V gene sequence: CDR1 SGHRS, CDR2 YFSETQ. The CDR3 bases are TGCGCCAGCGCCGACAGCGACAATGAGCAGTTCTTC. This gives the protein CASADSDNEQFF.

J is TRBJ2-1 and V is TRBV3-1 (or the pseudogene TRBV3-2); D remains unclear. Germline loops: CDR1 LGHDT, CDR2 YNNKEL (reference sequence). V gave up 3 bases and J gave up 10 bases, with 7 bases separating them. The CDR3 runs to 11 residues. CDR3 in amino acids: CASSQASEQFF. DNA for the CDR3: TGTGCCAGCAGCCAGGCCTCCGAGCAGTTCTTC.

This chain joins TRBV10-2 and TRBJ2-7; 10 bases fit TRBD1. The CDR3 covers 16 residues. Germline V gives CDR1 WSHSY, CDR2 SAAADI. Trimming cost V 0 bases and J 2 bases; bases outside gene matches: 4. This CDR3 is CASSESVGTGAYEQYF. In DNA, the CDR3 is TGCGCCAGCAGTGAGTCTGTAGGGACAGGGGCCTACGAGCAGTACTTC.

The chain carries TRBV28 and TRBJ2-1, with 10 bases identical to TRBD1. CDR1 MDHEN and CDR2 SYDVKM come from the germline V gene. After removal of 5 bases from V and 7 bases from J, the junction contained 11 bases not matched to a gene. The CDR3 totals 16 residues. CDR3 sequence: CASSGDRGSLDNEQFF. Written as DNA, the CDR3 is TGTGCCAGCAGTGGGGACAGGGGCTCTTTGGATAATGAGCAGTTCTTC.

The J gene is TRBJ1-2, the V gene TRBV19, with 8 bases that match TRBD1. This CDR3 has 15 amino acids. The germline gives CDR1 LNHDA, CDR2 SQIVND (reference sequence). The junction had 9 bases not matched to a gene; V was cut back by 3 bases and J by 6 bases. The CDR3, as DNA: TGTGCCAGTAGTATCACAGGACAGGGCCCCGATGGCTACACCTTC. Translation: CASSITGQGPDGYTF.

The rearrangement joins TRBV19 to TRBJ2-3, with 12 bases aligning to TRBD2. The CDR3 has 16 amino acids. With V trimmed by 7 bases and J by 0 bases, 5 bases remained unmatched. CDR1 and CDR2 (germline): LNHDA, SQIVND (reference sequence). The CDR3, as DNA: TGTGCCAGTATGAAAACTAGCGGGAGGAGCACAGATACGCAGTATTTT. It yields the protein CASMKTSGRSTDTQYF.

V gene TRBV7-2 combines with J gene TRBJ2-7; no firm D call. Per germline, CDR1 SGHTA and CDR2 FQGNSA. V was cut by 5 bases and J by 0 bases, with 20 bases left in between. This CDR3 is built from 17 residues. CDR3 region: CASSLLTLSHISYEQYF. The CDR3 DNA reads TGTGCCAGCAGCCTACTAACCCTTAGCCACATCTCCTACGAGCAGTACTTC.

The rearrangement joins TRBV9 to TRBJ1-4, with 7 bases that match TRBD1. Germline V gene data show CDR1 as SGDLS and CDR2 as YYNGEE. The ends lost 5 bases at V and 4 bases at J; junction bases unmatched: 8. The CDR3 length is 15 residues. The CDR3 nucleotides are TGTGCCAGCAGTACACAGGGGTTGGGTAATGAAAAACTGTTTTTT. Translated, it gives CASSTQGLGNEKLFF.

This rearrangement joins TRBV3-1 (or the pseudogene TRBV3-2) to TRBJ2-5, with unresolved D. Deletions cut 2 bases from V and 1 base from J, with 11 bases between. The CDR3 loop spans 15 amino acids. The germline V gene encodes CDR1 LGHDT and CDR2 YNNKEL (reference sequence). CDR3 region: CASSQQTGCQETQYF. CDR3 bases: TGTGCCAGCAGCCAACAGACTGGATGCCAAGAGACCCAGTACTTC.

V is TRBV12-3 or TRBV12-4 and J is TRBJ1-1; a possible D gene is TRBD1 (5 bases). Deletions cut 3 bases from V and 7 bases from J, with 12 bases between. The CDR3 totals 13 residues. CDR3 nucleotide sequence: TGTGCCAGCAGTTTCCGGGGGTGGCATGAAGCTTTCTTT. Its protein product is CASSFRGWHEAFF.

This clone was found once. The chain has TRBV4-2 and TRBJ2-5; TRBD2 matches at 10 bases. The junction had 4 bases not matched to a gene; V was cut back by 0 bases and J by 3 bases. In germline, CDR1 is LGHNA, CDR2 YNFKEQ. The CDR3 has 16 amino acids. DNA for the CDR3: TGTGCCAGCAGCCAAGATCACCTAGCGGGAGAAGAGACCCAGTACTTC. Its translation: CASSQDHLAGEETQYF.